These T cell receptor beta chains were read from a single sample in a study of CD8 T cells in Susac syndrome. TCRdb itself ran the immunoSEQ multiplex PCR reads through MiXCR, one entry per CDR3 protein. The sample records roughly 140,000 distinct CDR3 sequences, around 94% being singletons. Sequences were obtained from CD8+ T cells from PBMCs. Receptors were obtained from a human donor in good health. CDR3s include the opening cysteine and the closing phenylalanine or tryptophan. The D gene is left open where the match is weak. Only some rows state a clone size, as once, few, many or a class for expanded clones.

CDR3nt: TGTGCCAGCAGCTTAGTCGCGGGAGAGGACAATGAGCAGTTCTTC
CDR3aa: CASSLVAGEDNEQFF
abundance: .
v_gene: TRBV13
j_gene: TRBJ2-1
d_gene: TRBD2

CDR3nt: TGCAGTGCTAGGAGCCGGACTAGCGGGAGTTCAGATACGCAGTATTTT
CDR3aa: CSARSRTSGSSDTQYF
abundance: few
v_gene: TRBV20-1
j_gene: TRBJ2-3
d_gene: TRBD2

CDR3nt: TGTGCCAGCAGCTCGGGACAGAACTATGGCTACACCTTC
CDR3aa: CASSSGQNYGYTF
abundance: once
v_gene: TRBV27
j_gene: TRBJ1-2
d_gene: TRBD1

CDR3nt: TGTGCCAGCAGCCGACCGCCGGGACCCCTGATCCAGTACTTC
CDR3aa: CASSRPPGPLIQYF
abundance: .
v_gene: TRBV6-2/TRBV6-3
j_gene: TRBJ2-5
d_gene: .

CDR3nt: TGTGCCAGCAGCCCCGGGGACAGGAGGTCGGATACGCAGTATTTT
CDR3aa: CASSPGDRRSDTQYF
abundance: .
v_gene: TRBV7-3
j_gene: TRBJ2-3
d_gene: TRBD1

CDR3nt: TGCAGTGCCATCGGGGCAGCGGGAGAAATCTATGAGCAGTTCTTC
CDR3aa: CSAIGAAGEIYEQFF
abundance: .
v_gene: TRBV20-1
j_gene: TRBJ2-1
d_gene: TRBD2

CDR3nt: TGTGCCAGCAGCAGTGGGACGGCCCACCGGGGCGAGCCCCAGCATTTT
CDR3aa: CASSSGTAHRGEPQHF
abundance: .
v_gene: TRBV7-9
j_gene: TRBJ1-5
d_gene: .

CDR3nt: TGTGCCAGTAGTAGGGACAACTCCTACGAGCAGTACTTC
CDR3aa: CASSRDNSYEQYF
abundance: .
v_gene: TRBV19
j_gene: TRBJ2-7
d_gene: .

CDR3nt: TGTGCCAGCAGTTCTCAGCAACCGCTTACCTACGAGCAGTACTTC
CDR3aa: CASSSQQPLTYEQYF
abundance: .
v_gene: TRBV27
j_gene: TRBJ2-7
d_gene: .

CDR3nt: TGCAGCGAGCCGCCAGGATCCAATTACAACTATGGCTACACCTTC
CDR3aa: CSEPPGSNYNYGYTF
abundance: .
v_gene: TRBV29-1
j_gene: TRBJ1-2
d_gene: .

CDR3nt: TGTGCCAGCAGTTTATCGTACCGGGGGGAGCAGTACTTC
CDR3aa: CASSLSYRGEQYF
abundance: .
v_gene: TRBV27
j_gene: TRBJ2-7
d_gene: .

CDR3nt: TGTGCCAGCAGCGGCGCAGGGTCCCCGACAGCGGGAGCCGGCACAGATACGCAGTATTTT
CDR3aa: CASSGAGSPTAGAGTDTQYF
abundance: .
v_gene: TRBV11-1
j_gene: TRBJ2-3
d_gene: TRBD2

CDR3nt: TGTGCCAGCAGCAGACCGCGGACTAGCGGGATCTACAATGAGCAGTTCTTC
CDR3aa: CASSRPRTSGIYNEQFF
abundance: .
v_gene: TRBV7-9
j_gene: TRBJ2-1
d_gene: TRBD2

CDR3nt: TGTGCCACCAGTGACCCTCTAGAGAGTGAGCAGTTCTTC
CDR3aa: CATSDPLESEQFF
abundance: .
v_gene: TRBV24-1
j_gene: TRBJ2-1
d_gene: .

CDR3nt: TGTGCCACCAGCAGAGAAGGTCCTAGCGGCTCCTACGAGCAGTACTTC
CDR3aa: CATSREGPSGSYEQYF
abundance: .
v_gene: TRBV15
j_gene: TRBJ2-7
d_gene: TRBD2

CDR3nt: TGTGCCAGCAGCTTAGACTCTAGCGGGACGAACACCGGGGAGCTGTTTTTT
CDR3aa: CASSLDSSGTNTGELFF
abundance: .
v_gene: TRBV11-2
j_gene: TRBJ2-2
d_gene: TRBD2

CDR3nt: TGCAGCGTTGAAGATCGTAGAGGCTACTATGGCTACACCTTC
CDR3aa: CSVEDRRGYYGYTF
abundance: once
v_gene: TRBV29-1
j_gene: TRBJ1-2
d_gene: .

CDR3nt: TGTGCCAGCAGCTTCTCTGCGGAGGGCCGTCCGGGGCAGTTCTTC
CDR3aa: CASSFSAEGRPGQFF
abundance: .
v_gene: TRBV5-4
j_gene: TRBJ2-1
d_gene: .

CDR3nt: TGTGCCTGGAGGGGACTAGCGGGAGGGCCGTTTTACAATGAGCAGTTCTTC
CDR3aa: CAWRGLAGGPFYNEQFF
abundance: once
v_gene: TRBV30
j_gene: TRBJ2-1
d_gene: TRBD2

CDR3nt: TGTGCCAGCAGCTTCTCACAGAACACTGAAGCTTTCTTT
CDR3aa: CASSFSQNTEAFF
abundance: .
v_gene: TRBV13
j_gene: TRBJ1-1
d_gene: .

CDR3nt: TGTGCCAGCAGCGATCCCTCCGGGACTAGCGGGATCAGAGGGGCCGGGGAGCTGTTTTTT
CDR3aa: CASSDPSGTSGIRGAGELFF
abundance: .
v_gene: TRBV7-8
j_gene: TRBJ2-2
d_gene: TRBD2

CDR3nt: TGTGCCAGCAGCTGGGACATGGCTGATGGCTACACCTTC
CDR3aa: CASSWDMADGYTF
abundance: .
v_gene: TRBV3-1
j_gene: TRBJ1-2
d_gene: .

CDR3nt: TGTGCCAGCAGCTTATCCAGGACTGAAGCTTTCTTT
CDR3aa: CASSLSRTEAFF
abundance: .
v_gene: TRBV7-9
j_gene: TRBJ1-1
d_gene: .

CDR3nt: TGTGCCAGCAGCCAAGAGACTAGTAGCGGGGAGCTGTTTTTT
CDR3aa: CASSQETSSGELFF
abundance: .
v_gene: TRBV3-1
j_gene: TRBJ2-2
d_gene: .

CDR3nt: TGCGCCAGCAGCCAAGGTTTTGGTCAGCCCCAGCATTTT
CDR3aa: CASSQGFGQPQHF
abundance: .
v_gene: TRBV4-3
j_gene: TRBJ1-5
d_gene: .

CDR3nt: TGTGCCAGCAGAGAGGGACTAGCGGACCAAGAGACCCAGTACTTC
CDR3aa: CASREGLADQETQYF
abundance: .
v_gene: TRBV2
j_gene: TRBJ2-5
d_gene: TRBD2

CDR3nt: TGCGCCAGCAGCCCCCTCAGGACGGCGAACACTGAAGCTTTCTTT
CDR3aa: CASSPLRTANTEAFF
abundance: .
v_gene: TRBV4-1
j_gene: TRBJ1-1
d_gene: .

CDR3nt: TGTGCCAGTACCCTCGGACTAGCGGGAAGCTACAATGAGCAGTTCTTC
CDR3aa: CASTLGLAGSYNEQFF
abundance: .
v_gene: TRBV19
j_gene: TRBJ2-1
d_gene: TRBD2

CDR3nt: TGTGCCAGCAGTCTCGGGACAGAGGGTAACACTGAAGCTTTCTTT
CDR3aa: CASSLGTEGNTEAFF
abundance: .
v_gene: TRBV28
j_gene: TRBJ1-1
d_gene: TRBD1

CDR3nt: TGTGCCAGCAGCGCGGCCAGCGGGAGAAATACGCAGTATTTT
CDR3aa: CASSAASGRNTQYF
abundance: .
v_gene: TRBV7-9
j_gene: TRBJ2-3
d_gene: TRBD2

CDR3nt: TGCAGTGCTCCCGAGGGCGAGAGATACAATGAGCAGTTCTTC
CDR3aa: CSAPEGERYNEQFF
abundance: .
v_gene: TRBV20-1
j_gene: TRBJ2-1
d_gene: .

CDR3nt: TGTGCCAGCAGTTACTTTAGCGGAGAGGAGGGTTTGCGAGAGCAGTACTTC
CDR3aa: CASSYFSGEEGLREQYF
abundance: once
v_gene: TRBV6-2/TRBV6-3
j_gene: TRBJ2-7
d_gene: .

CDR3nt: TGTGCCAGCAGCTTAGGGGTCCTCTCAAGGAATGAGCAGTTCTTC
CDR3aa: CASSLGVLSRNEQFF
abundance: .
v_gene: TRBV7-2
j_gene: TRBJ2-1
d_gene: .

CDR3nt: TGTGCCTGGAGTGCAACTAATGAAAAACTGTTTTTT
CDR3aa: CAWSATNEKLFF
abundance: .
v_gene: TRBV30
j_gene: TRBJ1-4
d_gene: .

CDR3nt: TGTGCCAGCACCACTAGGGACAGGCACACTGAAGCTTTCTTT
CDR3aa: CASTTRDRHTEAFF
abundance: .
v_gene: TRBV7-9
j_gene: TRBJ1-1
d_gene: TRBD1

CDR3nt: TGCGCCAGCAGCCCGACCAACTACAATGAGCAGTTCTTC
CDR3aa: CASSPTNYNEQFF
abundance: .
v_gene: TRBV5-1
j_gene: TRBJ2-1
d_gene: .

CDR3nt: TGTGCCAGCAGTTTACGGGGTTTTCCCTACGAGCAGTACTTC
CDR3aa: CASSLRGFPYEQYF
abundance: .
v_gene: TRBV12-3/TRBV12-4
j_gene: TRBJ2-7
d_gene: .

CDR3nt: TGCAGCGTTGCAGGGGGTAGGACTGGGGCCAACGTCCTGACTTTC
CDR3aa: CSVAGGRTGANVLTF
abundance: .
v_gene: TRBV29-1
j_gene: TRBJ2-6
d_gene: TRBD1

CDR3nt: TGTGCCAGCAGCAGGACAGGGCAGGACGAGCAGTACTTC
CDR3aa: CASSRTGQDEQYF
abundance: .
v_gene: TRBV7-6
j_gene: TRBJ2-7
d_gene: TRBD1

CDR3nt: TGCGCCAGCAACTACTCCAATGAGCAGTTCTTC
CDR3aa: CASNYSNEQFF
abundance: .
v_gene: TRBV5-1
j_gene: TRBJ2-1
d_gene: .

CDR3nt: TGTGCCAGCAGTGACGGCGGGACGAACACAGATACGCAGTATTTT
CDR3aa: CASSDGGTNTDTQYF
abundance: .
v_gene: TRBV2
j_gene: TRBJ2-3
d_gene: .

CDR3nt: TGTGCCAGCAGTGGCCGGGACACCTCCTACGAGCAGTACTTC
CDR3aa: CASSGRDTSYEQYF
abundance: .
v_gene: TRBV12-3/TRBV12-4
j_gene: TRBJ2-7
d_gene: .

CDR3nt: TGTGCCAGCAGCCCCGGACTTGGCCATGAGCAGTTCTTC
CDR3aa: CASSPGLGHEQFF
abundance: .
v_gene: TRBV7-3
j_gene: TRBJ2-1
d_gene: .

CDR3nt: TGCGCCAGCAGCCAAGGGGATTTGGCGGGATGGTACAATGAGCAGTTCTTC
CDR3aa: CASSQGDLAGWYNEQFF
abundance: .
v_gene: TRBV4-1
j_gene: TRBJ2-1
d_gene: .

CDR3nt: TGTGCCAGCAGCGGCCGGGACTCCAGCTACGAGCAGTACTTC
CDR3aa: CASSGRDSSYEQYF
abundance: .
v_gene: TRBV9
j_gene: TRBJ2-7
d_gene: .

CDR3nt: TGCAGCGTACCGCTTCGCCGGGGTCCTAGGGGCACTGAAGCTTTCTTT
CDR3aa: CSVPLRRGPRGTEAFF
abundance: .
v_gene: TRBV29-1
j_gene: TRBJ1-1
d_gene: .